Listed below are T cell receptor beta chains from one sample, sequenced in a study of blood T cell repertoires in COVID-19. Some clones are missing from TCRdb's copy, which holds only in-frame ones; the method was immunoSEQ multiplex PCR. The sample lists approximately 120,000 clones; about 79% were seen once. The sample was peripheral blood. The receptors stem from a woman over 75 with active or convalescent COVID-19. CDR3s include the opening cysteine and the closing phenylalanine or tryptophan. A D gene is named only where the DNA matches it firmly. Clone size is shown for a subset of rows, as once, few, many or a class of expanded clone.

TRBJ2-5 TRBD2 - TRBV5-1 TGCGCCAGCAGCTTGGCGCTAGCGGGAGAAAGAGAGGAGACCCAGTACTTC CASSLALAGEREETQYF
TRBJ2-1 TRBD2 - TRBV18 TGTGCCAGCTCACAGGGACTAGCAACCTCCTACAATGAGCAGTTCTTC CASSQGLATSYNEQFF
TRBJ2-2 TRBD2 - TRBV2 TGTGCCAGCAGTCCGACTAGCGGGAGCACCGGGGAGCTGTTTTTT CASSPTSGSTGELFF
TRBJ2-7 - once TRBV5-4 TGTGCCAGCAGCCCTCCGGGACAAACCTACGAGCAGTACTTC CASSPPGQTYEQYF
TRBJ2-1 - - TRBV7-6 TGTGCCAGCAGCCCCAGGACAGGAGGGTTTGGCAATGAGCAGTTCTTC CASSPRTGGFGNEQFF
TRBJ2-7 - - TRBV10-3 TGTGCCATCAGTGAGCCGGTCAAGGGGATGGAGCAGTACTTC CAISEPVKGMEQYF
TRBJ2-1 - - TRBV11-2 TGTGCCAGCATAGGGGACTCCCAATACAATGAGCAGTTCTTC CASIGDSQYNEQFF
TRBJ2-2 - - TRBV7-9 TGTGCCAGCAGCTTAGCTTCTGGCAACACCGGGGAGCTGTTTTTT CASSLASGNTGELFF
TRBJ2-7 TRBD2 - TRBV24-1 TGTGCCACCAGTGATTCGGGGAGAGGCGGGAGGGCATACGAGCAGTACTTC CATSDSGRGGRAYEQYF
TRBJ2-1 TRBD2 - TRBV6-5 TGTGCCAGCTATTATGTAGCGGGAGGGTCCCATGAGCAGTTCTTC CASYYVAGGSHEQFF
TRBJ1-2 TRBD1 - TRBV13 TGTGCCAGCAGCTACCGGGACAGTAGGTTCGGCTACACCTTC CASSYRDSRFGYTF
TRBJ2-7 TRBD2 - TRBV28 TGTGCCAGCAGTACCAGCGGGAGCGCCTCCTACGAGCAGTACTTC CASSTSGSASYEQYF
TRBJ2-2 TRBD1 - TRBV28 TGTGCCAGCATCACAGGGGGGTCCGGTCGCACCGGGGAGCTGTTTTTT CASITGGSGRTGELFF
TRBJ2-1 TRBD2 - TRBV28 TGTGCCAGCAGTTCAGTAGCGGGAGGAACAAGCTCCTACAATGAGCAGTTCTTC CASSSVAGGTSSYNEQFF
TRBJ1-1 - - TRBV28 TGTGCCAGCAGTTTGAGGGAGGGAGCTTTCTTT CASSLREGAFF
TRBJ2-1 TRBD2 - TRBV2 TGTGCCAGCAGTGCCCCTAGCGGGAGGGGTGACAATGAGCAGTTCTTC CASSAPSGRGDNEQFF
TRBJ2-7 TRBD2 - TRBV28 TGTGCCAGCAGCTCCGGACTAGCGGGAGGAATCGAGCAGTACTTC CASSSGLAGGIEQYF
TRBJ2-7 - - TRBV5-1 TGCGCCAGCAGCTTGGATGGGCTTAGCTCCTACGAGCAGTACTTC CASSLDGLSSYEQYF
TRBJ1-2 TRBD1 - TRBV9 TGTGCCAGCAGCCGGGGACAGACTAACTATGGCTACACCTTC CASSRGQTNYGYTF
TRBJ2-1 TRBD2 - TRBV27 TGTGCCAGCACTACCGGGACTACCGGCCGGGATGAGCAGTTCTTC CASTTGTTGRDEQFF
TRBJ1-3 - - TRBV18 TGTGCCAGCTCCCCAGGGATGGGGCCAGGAAACACCATATATTTT CASSPGMGPGNTIYF
TRBJ2-1 - - TRBV18 TGTGCCAGCTCACCACCGTCAGGGGGGCCGAGGAATGAGCAGTTCTTC CASSPPSGGPRNEQFF
TRBJ1-5 TRBD1 once TRBV27 TGTGCCAGCAGCCGGGACAGGGGAGGGAATCAGCCCCAGCATTTT CASSRDRGGNQPQHF
TRBJ1-3 TRBD1 - TRBV5-1 TGCGCCAGCAGCTCACAGGGGACCTCTGGAAACACCATATATTTT CASSSQGTSGNTIYF
TRBJ1-2 - once TRBV12-3/TRBV12-4 TGTGCCAGCAGTTTATCTCTTAGTGGCTACACCTTC CASSLSLSGYTF
TRBJ2-2 - - TRBV6-6 TGTGCCAGCAGTTCCAGGGGGGAGCTGTTTTTT CASSSRGELFF
TRBJ2-1 - - TRBV24-1 TGTGCCACCAGTGACCCCTCCGGACTTGCAAGCTCCTACAATGAGCAGTTCTTC CATSDPSGLASSYNEQFF
TRBJ1-5 TRBD1 - TRBV11-2 TGTGCCAGCAGCTTCCAGGGGGGCAATCAGCCCCAGCATTTT CASSFQGGNQPQHF
TRBJ2-5 - - TRBV19 TGTGCCACCTTCGGGGGTTTGGAGGAGACCCAGTACTTC CATFGGLEETQYF
TRBJ1-1 - few TRBV7-3 TGTGCCAGCAGCCCGTTGGCAGGAAACACTGAAGCTTTCTTT CASSPLAGNTEAFF
TRBJ2-3 TRBD2 - TRBV6-4 TGTGCCAGCAGCCTAGGACTAGCGGAGTCGGATACGCAGTATTTT CASSLGLAESDTQYF
TRBJ1-5 - - TRBV7-8 TGTGCCAGCAGCTCCGCAGGATATAGCAATCAGCCCCAGCATTTT CASSSAGYSNQPQHF
TRBJ2-1 - - TRBV2 TGTGCCACCTTGAAAGAGCGGAATGAGCAGTTCTTC CATLKERNEQFF
TRBJ2-4 - - TRBV5-1 TGCGCCAGCAGCCCCGACCAAGGGAGCTTTGCCAAAAACATTCAGTACTTC CASSPDQGSFAKNIQYF
TRBJ2-3 - once TRBV19 TGTGCCAGTAGTATTAGGGGGACCGCGGCAGATACGCAGTATTTT CASSIRGTAADTQYF
TRBJ1-2 TRBD1 - TRBV11-2 TGTGCCAGCAGCTTAGCTTCCGGTGGGACAGGATTTAACTATGGCTACACCTTC CASSLASGGTGFNYGYTF
TRBJ1-5 - - TRBV3-1/TRBV3-2 TGTGCCAGCAGCCAAGTCACCTCGGGATCACCCCAGCATTTT CASSQVTSGSPQHF
TRBJ2-1 - - TRBV18 TGTGCCAGCTCACCAGCGAGCTCCTACAATGAGCAGTTCTTC CASSPASSYNEQFF
TRBJ1-3 TRBD1 - TRBV12-5 TGTGCTAGTGGAGACAGGGGGCGCTTAGGAAACACCATATATTTT CASGDRGRLGNTIYF
TRBJ2-7 - - TRBV19 TGTGCCAGCAGTCTTAGCTCGCATAGGCTCGAGCAGTACTTC CASSLSSHRLEQYF
TRBJ1-4 - - TRBV4-2 TGTGCCAGCAGCCAAACAAGCGGGGGGTGGGATGAAAAACTGTTTTTT CASSQTSGGWDEKLFF
TRBJ1-5 - - TRBV27 TGTGCCAGCAGCCGAATGGGTCTAGGGGGTACGGGGGGGTATCAGCCCCAGCATTTT CASSRMGLGGTGGYQPQHF
TRBJ2-5 - - TRBV28 TGTGCCAGCAGAGGAGTCCTGCAAGAGACCCAGTACTTC CASRGVLQETQYF
TRBJ2-3 TRBD2 - TRBV5-1 TGCGCCAGCAGCTTGGCCGGGACTAGATTCGCAGATACGCAGTATTTT CASSLAGTRFADTQYF
TRBJ2-1 TRBD2 - TRBV11-3 TGTGCCAGCAGCCCCTCTGGCGGGAGGGCAAGTGAGCAGTTCTTC CASSPSGGRASEQFF
TRBJ2-7 TRBD2 - TRBV10-3 TGTGCCATCAGTGTGAGTCTAGCGGGGAACTACGAGCAGTACTTC CAISVSLAGNYEQYF
TRBJ1-4 - - TRBV15 TGTGCCACCAGCAGAGATGGAACCCAGGGTGCAACTAATGAAAAACTGTTTTTT CATSRDGTQGATNEKLFF
TRBJ2-3 TRBD2 - TRBV5-1 TGCGCCAGCAGCTTGGGACTAGCGGAAACAGATACGCAGTATTTT CASSLGLAETDTQYF
TRBJ2-2 TRBD2 once TRBV9 TGTGCCAGCAGCCGGGAGGGGCCCCCTACCGGGGAGCTGTTTTTT CASSREGPPTGELFF
TRBJ1-2 - - TRBV4-2 TGTGCCAGCAGCCAAGACCCAGTGAACTATGGCTACACCTTC CASSQDPVNYGYTF
TRBJ2-7 TRBD1 - TRBV3-1/TRBV3-2 TGTGCCAGCAGCACCGGGACAGGCGTATACGAGCAGTACTTC CASSTGTGVYEQYF
TRBJ1-2 - once TRBV5-6 TGTGCCAGCAGCTTGGGAAGGGGCTATGGCTACACCTTC CASSLGRGYGYTF
TRBJ1-6 - - TRBV7-9 TGTGCCAGCAGCTTTGGGCCAAATTCACCCCTCCACTTT CASSFGPNSPLHF
TRBJ1-5 - - TRBV19 TGTGCCAGTAATGAATACAGGGTTCAGCCCCAGCATTTT CASNEYRVQPQHF
TRBJ1-1 - - TRBV7-2 TGTGCCAGCAGCCCGTTTAACACTGAAGCTTTCTTT CASSPFNTEAFF
TRBJ2-1 TRBD2 - TRBV5-4 TGTGCCAGCAGCAGCCCCGGGACTAGCGGGTACAATGAGCAGTTCTTC CASSSPGTSGYNEQFF
TRBJ2-5 - once TRBV28 TGTGCCAGCAGTTTTCCTTCGGGGACCCAGTACTTC CASSFPSGTQYF
TRBJ2-5 TRBD2 - TRBV7-9 TGTGCCAGCAGCTTTAGCGGGAGGGCCGGGGAGACCCAGTACTTC CASSFSGRAGETQYF
TRBJ1-1 TRBD1 - TRBV3-1/TRBV3-2 TGTGCCAGCAGCCAACCGGACAGGTTGAACACTGAAGCTTTCTTT CASSQPDRLNTEAFF